These 20 T cell receptor beta chains originate from one sample sequenced in a study of blood T cell repertoires in COVID-19. The repertoire was sequenced with immunoSEQ multiplex PCR; TCRdb's copy has only in-frame clones and lacks some. Of approximately 70,000 clones in the sample, approximately 90% were seen once. Sequencing input: peripheral blood. The receptors originated from a man aged 45-65 years with COVID-19, enrolled during active disease.

The genes are TRBV10-1 and TRBJ2-3; a weak D match, TRBD2 (5 bases). CDR3 length: 15 amino acids. Germline-derived CDR1 and CDR2 are WNHNN and SYGVQD (reference sequence). V shed 4 bases and J shed 6 bases, with 17 bases lying between them. As DNA, the CDR3 is TGCGCCAGCAGTGTTAGTGGCGGGCTGACGGATACGCAGTATTTT. Amino acids: CASSVSGGLTDTQYF.

J is TRBJ2-7 and V is TRBV21-1; no check of the table's D call, TRBD1, against the DNA was made. TRBV21-1 is a documented pseudogene. The CDR3 sequence is 15 residues long. CDR3 sequence reads: CASSKAETGSYEQYF. The DNA for the CDR3 is TGTGCCAGCAGCAAAGCGGAGACAGGGTCCTACGAGCAGTACTTC.

The chain carries TRBV12-5 and TRBJ2-7, with unresolved D. The CDR3 sequence is 13 residues long. V shed 3 bases and J shed 4 bases, with 10 bases lying between them. The V gene's germline CDR1 is LGHNT and CDR2 FRNRAP. In DNA, the CDR3 is TGTGCTAGTGGTTTCCAACAGATTTACGAGCAGTACGTC. Translating it yields CASGFQQIYEQYV.

The chain links TRBV6-5 to TRBJ1-1; D is undetermined. This CDR3 contains 12 residues. V was shortened by 5 bases and J by 3 bases, with 7 bases between the two germline ends. Germline values: CDR1 MNHEY, CDR2 SVGAGI. This CDR3 is CASSMRYTEAFF. In DNA form, the CDR3 reads TGTGCCAGCAGTATGAGGTACACTGAAGCTTTCTTT.

The V call is TRBV3-1 (or the pseudogene TRBV3-2), the J call TRBJ2-2; weak D call: TRBD2 (6 bases). The CDR3 consists of 14 residues. Trimming shortened V by 1 base and J by 5 bases, and 8 bases separated the two germline ends. CDR1 LGHDT and CDR2 YNNKEL come from the germline V gene (reference sequence). The CDR3 DNA sequence: TGTGCCAGCAGCCAAGTTGCGGGGACCGGGGAGCTGTTTTTT. Encoded protein: CASSQVAGTGELFF.

This clone was found once. The V call is TRBV24-1, the J call TRBJ2-5, with 9 bases lining up with TRBD1. The trim removed 7 bases at V and 7 bases at J, leaving 3 bases unmatched. Germline assignment: CDR1 KGHDR and CDR2 SFDVKD. The CDR3 runs to 12 residues. The CDR3 here is CATRGTGLTQYF. The CDR3 region has the DNA TGTGCCACCAGAGGGACAGGGCTGACCCAGTACTTC.

V gene TRBV5-6 combines with J gene TRBJ2-2; D not resolved. Trimming stripped 2 bases from V and 4 bases from J, with 6 bases between. The CDR3 extends over 13 amino acids. CDR1 is SGHDT and CDR2 is YYEEEE in the germline V gene. The CDR3 DNA reads as TGTGCCAGCAGCTTTCAGTCCACCGGGGAGCTGTTTTTT. Its translation is CASSFQSTGELFF. Using reference TRBV5-6 and TRBJ2-2 for the parts outside the CDR3, the full variable domain is DAGVTQSPTHLIKTRGQQVTLRCSPKSGHDTVSWYQQALGQGPQFIFQYYEEEERQRGNFPDRFSGHQFPNYSSELNVNALLLGDSALYLCASSFQSTGELFFGEGSRLTVL.

The chain combines TRBV18 with TRBJ2-1, with 7 positions matching TRBD2. The CDR3 covers 16 residues. The germline CDR1 and CDR2 sequences are KGHSH and LQKENI. V trimming: 3 bases; J trimming: 0 bases; junction bases outside the gene matches: 5. The CDR3 region has the DNA TGTGCCAGCTCACCGAGGAGGGAGGGCTCCTACAATGAGCAGTTCTTC. This gives the protein CASSPRREGSYNEQFF. Variable domain in full (rest from reference TRBV18 and TRBJ2-1): NAGVMQNPRHLVRRRGQEARLRCSPMKGHSHVYWYRQLPEEGLKFMVYLQKENIIDESGMPKERFSAEFPKEGPSILRIQQVVRGDSAAYFCASSPRREGSYNEQFFGPGTRLTVL.

The chain has TRBV7-2 and TRBJ2-2, with 7 bases aligning to TRBD2. The CDR3 length is 14 residues. With 3 bases clipped from V and 5 bases from J, the junction kept 3 bases outside the gene matches. Germline V gives CDR1 SGHTA, CDR2 FQGNSA. Here the CDR3 DNA reads TGTGCCAGCAGCTTTCCTAGCGGTACCGGGGAGCTGTTTTTT. Protein product: CASSFPSGTGELFF. Full variable domain (outside the CDR3, taken from reference TRBV7-2 and TRBJ2-2): GAGVSQSPSNKVTEKGKDVELRCDPISGHTALYWYRQSLGQGLEFLIYFQGNSAPDKSGLPSDRFSAERTGGSVSTLTIQRTQQEDSAVYLCASSFPSGTGELFFGEGSRLTVL.

The J gene is TRBJ2-1, the V gene TRBV2; 7 nucleotides match TRBD2. The CDR3 totals 13 residues. Germline CDR1 and CDR2: SNHLY and FYNNEI. J gave up 9 bases and V 5 bases, and 7 bases lay outside the gene matches. The CDR3 region is CASSLRLAPEQFF. Written as DNA, the CDR3 is TGTGCCAGCAGTTTAAGACTAGCTCCTGAGCAGTTCTTC.

The chain recombines TRBV6-4 with TRBJ2-1; 9 bases agree with TRBD1. This CDR3 comprises 15 residues. J gave up 3 bases and V 5 bases, and 5 bases lay outside the gene matches. Germline V gene data show CDR1 as MRHNA and CDR2 as SNTAGT. The CDR3 DNA is TGTGCCAGCAGTCGGGACAGGGTGGGCTACAATGAGCAGTTCTTC. Encoded protein: CASSRDRVGYNEQFF.

This rearrangement joins TRBV19 to TRBJ1-1; TRBD1 matches at 8 bases. Losses at the gene ends were 4 bases for V and 11 bases for J; bases not matched to a gene: 9. This CDR3 region has 13 residues. The germline CDR1 and CDR2 sequences are LNHDA and SQIVND (reference sequence). CDR3 bases: TGTGCCAGTAGTAACCGACAGGGGAGGGCCGCTTTCTTT. This gives the protein CASSNRQGRAAFF.

This rearrangement joins TRBV2 to TRBJ2-5, with D tentatively TRBD2 (6 bases). Germline CDR1 is SNHLY and CDR2 is FYNNEI. The CDR3 sequence is 14 residues long. Trimming shortened V by 8 bases and J by 1 base, and 14 bases separated the two germline ends. The CDR3 is CASGTGGAQETQYF. DNA of the CDR3: TGTGCCAGCGGTACAGGAGGGGCCCAAGAGACCCAGTACTTC.

The V call is TRBV7-8, the J call TRBJ1-1; 7 nucleotides line up with TRBD1. Germline CDR1 SGHVS, CDR2 FQNEAQ. This CDR3 contains 13 residues. With V trimmed by 6 bases and J by 1 base, 2 bases remained unmatched. The CDR3 is CASSRQGNTEAFF. The CDR3 nucleotides read TGTGCCAGCAGTCGACAGGGGAACACTGAAGCTTTCTTT.

This chain uses TRBV6-5 with TRBJ1-1, with D perhaps TRBD1 (6 bases). The CDR3 is 11 residues long. V was trimmed by 5 bases and J by 8 bases, leaving 9 bases between them. The germline gives CDR1 MNHEY, CDR2 SVGAGI. The CDR3 here is CASSTTGEAFF. For the CDR3, the DNA is TGTGCCAGCAGTACTACAGGGGAAGCTTTCTTT.

The CDR3 nucleotides read TGTGCCAGCAGGGGACAGGCGGGCTACGAGCAGTACTTC. Translation gives CASRGQAGYEQYF. This chain uses TRBV2 with TRBJ2-7; 8 nucleotides line up with TRBD1. This CDR3 spans 13 amino acids. Germline-derived CDR1 and CDR2 are SNHLY and FYNNEI. V lost 6 bases and J lost 3; bases outside the gene matches: 4. The full variable domain, its missing parts supplied by reference TRBV2 and TRBJ2-7, is EPEVTQTPSHQVTQMGQEVILRCVPISNHLYFYWYRQILGQKVEFLVSFYNNEISEKSEIFDDQFSVERPDGSNFTLKIRSTKLEDSAMYFCASRGQAGYEQYFGPGTRLTVT.

V and J are TRBV19 and TRBJ2-1, with D possibly TRBD1 on 6 matching bases. CDR1 is LNHDA and CDR2 is SQIVND in the germline V gene (reference sequence). The CDR3 is 15 amino acids. V shed 4 bases and J shed 4 bases, with 14 bases lying between them. CDR3 sequence: CASSNRDIGYNEQFF. The CDR3 bases are TGTGCCAGTAGTAACCGGGACATCGGATACAATGAGCAGTTCTTC.

V and J are TRBV5-6 and TRBJ2-5, with D possibly matching TRBD2 (6 bases). The CDR3 length is 13 residues. Germline-derived CDR1 and CDR2 are SGHDT and YYEEEE. The V and J ends lost 3 bases and 3 bases respectively, with 9 bases between them. The CDR3 loop is CASSWGLEETQYF. DNA for the CDR3: TGTGCCAGCAGCTGGGGACTCGAAGAGACCCAGTACTTC.

V gene TRBV5-1 combines with J gene TRBJ2-1; 8 bases map to TRBD1. V was pared by 3 bases and J by 6 bases, with 2 bases of the junction left unmatched. This CDR3 has 13 residues. The germline gives CDR1 SGHRS, CDR2 YFSETQ. CDR3 bases: TGCGCCAGCAGCTCAGGGGGCTCCAATGAGCAGTTCTTC. It translates to CASSSGGSNEQFF.

J is TRBJ2-1 and V is TRBV5-8; D remains ambiguous. CDR1 and CDR2 (germline): SGHTS, YDEGEE. The CDR3 has 15 residues. Trimming cost V 0 bases and J 0 bases, with 7 bases left between them. The CDR3 loop reads CASSLGGSSYNEQFF. The CDR3 DNA is TGTGCCAGCAGCTTGGGCGGAAGCTCCTACAATGAGCAGTTCTTC.